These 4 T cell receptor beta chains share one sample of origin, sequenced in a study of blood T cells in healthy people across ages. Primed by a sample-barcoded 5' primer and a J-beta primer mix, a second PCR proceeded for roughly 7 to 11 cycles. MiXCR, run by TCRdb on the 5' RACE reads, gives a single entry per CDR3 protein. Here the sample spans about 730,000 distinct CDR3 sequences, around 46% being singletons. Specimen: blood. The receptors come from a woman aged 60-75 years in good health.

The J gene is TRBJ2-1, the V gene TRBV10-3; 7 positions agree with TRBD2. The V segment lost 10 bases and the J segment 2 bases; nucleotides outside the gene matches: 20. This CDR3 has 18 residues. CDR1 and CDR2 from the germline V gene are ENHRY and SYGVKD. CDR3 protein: CATGAGWESSGAYNEQFF. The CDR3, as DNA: TGTGCCACCGGGGCAGGTTGGGAATCTAGCGGAGCCTACAATGAGCAGTTCTTC.

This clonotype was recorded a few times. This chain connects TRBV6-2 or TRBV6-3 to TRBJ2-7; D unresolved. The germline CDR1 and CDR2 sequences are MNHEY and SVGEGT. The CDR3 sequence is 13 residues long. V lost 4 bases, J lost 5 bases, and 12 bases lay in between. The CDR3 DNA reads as TGTGCCAGCAGTTCCGGGTCCCCAGACGAGCAGTACTTC. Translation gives CASSSGSPDEQYF.

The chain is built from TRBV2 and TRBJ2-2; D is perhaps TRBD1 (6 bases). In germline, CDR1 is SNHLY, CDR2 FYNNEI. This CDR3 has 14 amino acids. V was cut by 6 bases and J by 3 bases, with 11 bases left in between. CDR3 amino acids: CASREAGDTGELFF. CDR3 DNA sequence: TGTGCCAGCAGAGAGGCAGGGGACACCGGGGAGCTGTTTTTT.

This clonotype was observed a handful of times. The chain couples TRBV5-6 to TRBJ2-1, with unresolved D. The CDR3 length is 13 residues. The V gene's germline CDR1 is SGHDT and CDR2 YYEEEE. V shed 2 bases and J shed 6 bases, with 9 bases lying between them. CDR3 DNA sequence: TGTGCCAGCAGCTTTGGAAGCGCCAATGAGCAGTTCTTC. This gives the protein CASSFGSANEQFF.